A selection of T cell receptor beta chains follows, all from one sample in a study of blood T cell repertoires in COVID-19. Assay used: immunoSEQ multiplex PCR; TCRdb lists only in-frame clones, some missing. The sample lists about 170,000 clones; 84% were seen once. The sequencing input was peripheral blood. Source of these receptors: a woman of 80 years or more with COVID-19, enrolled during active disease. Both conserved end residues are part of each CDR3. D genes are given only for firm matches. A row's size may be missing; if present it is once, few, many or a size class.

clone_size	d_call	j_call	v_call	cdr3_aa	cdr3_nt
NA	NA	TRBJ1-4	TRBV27	CASSLRARVNEKLFF	TGTGCCAGCAGTTTAAGGGCCAGGGTTAATGAAAAACTGTTTTTT
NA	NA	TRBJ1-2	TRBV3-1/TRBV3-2	CASRLKTGYRGGGYTF	TGTGCCAGCAGATTGAAGACAGGCTATCGAGGGGGTGGCTACACCTTC
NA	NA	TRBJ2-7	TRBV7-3	CASSLTRAEQYF	TGTGCCAGCAGCTTAACCAGGGCCGAGCAGTACTTC
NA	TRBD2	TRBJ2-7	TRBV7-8	CATSVTSGSYEQYF	TGTGCCACCTCGGTGACTAGCGGTTCCTACGAGCAGTACTTC
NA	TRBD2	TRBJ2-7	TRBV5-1	CASSSSPGTSGGLYEQYF	TGCGCCAGCAGCTCCAGTCCCGGGACTAGCGGAGGACTTTACGAGCAGTACTTC
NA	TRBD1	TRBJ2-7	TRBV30	CACDRGPHEQYF	TGTGCCTGCGACAGGGGGCCCCACGAGCAGTACTTC
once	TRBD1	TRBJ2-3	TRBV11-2	CASSSDRGTTDTQYF	TGTGCCAGCAGCTCGGACAGGGGGACCACAGATACGCAGTATTTT
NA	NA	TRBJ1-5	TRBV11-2	CASSFSGYGNQPQHF	TGTGCCAGCAGCTTTTCGGGGTACGGCAATCAGCCCCAGCATTTT
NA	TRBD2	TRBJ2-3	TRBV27	CASSWRPRLAGGGTQYF	TGTGCCAGCAGTTGGCGACCAAGGCTAGCGGGGGGGGGTACGCAGTATTTT
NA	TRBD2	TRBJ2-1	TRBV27	CASSPLQRGVFF	TGTGCCAGCAGTCCGCTACAGCGGGGGGTTTTCTTC
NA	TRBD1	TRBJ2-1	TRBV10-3	CAIKGAEGGFDEQFF	TGTGCCATCAAGGGGGCCGAGGGCGGGTTCGATGAGCAGTTCTTC
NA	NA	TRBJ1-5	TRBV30	CAWSVVGAASNQPQHF	TGTGCCTGGAGTGTAGTAGGGGCAGCGAGCAATCAGCCCCAGCATTTT